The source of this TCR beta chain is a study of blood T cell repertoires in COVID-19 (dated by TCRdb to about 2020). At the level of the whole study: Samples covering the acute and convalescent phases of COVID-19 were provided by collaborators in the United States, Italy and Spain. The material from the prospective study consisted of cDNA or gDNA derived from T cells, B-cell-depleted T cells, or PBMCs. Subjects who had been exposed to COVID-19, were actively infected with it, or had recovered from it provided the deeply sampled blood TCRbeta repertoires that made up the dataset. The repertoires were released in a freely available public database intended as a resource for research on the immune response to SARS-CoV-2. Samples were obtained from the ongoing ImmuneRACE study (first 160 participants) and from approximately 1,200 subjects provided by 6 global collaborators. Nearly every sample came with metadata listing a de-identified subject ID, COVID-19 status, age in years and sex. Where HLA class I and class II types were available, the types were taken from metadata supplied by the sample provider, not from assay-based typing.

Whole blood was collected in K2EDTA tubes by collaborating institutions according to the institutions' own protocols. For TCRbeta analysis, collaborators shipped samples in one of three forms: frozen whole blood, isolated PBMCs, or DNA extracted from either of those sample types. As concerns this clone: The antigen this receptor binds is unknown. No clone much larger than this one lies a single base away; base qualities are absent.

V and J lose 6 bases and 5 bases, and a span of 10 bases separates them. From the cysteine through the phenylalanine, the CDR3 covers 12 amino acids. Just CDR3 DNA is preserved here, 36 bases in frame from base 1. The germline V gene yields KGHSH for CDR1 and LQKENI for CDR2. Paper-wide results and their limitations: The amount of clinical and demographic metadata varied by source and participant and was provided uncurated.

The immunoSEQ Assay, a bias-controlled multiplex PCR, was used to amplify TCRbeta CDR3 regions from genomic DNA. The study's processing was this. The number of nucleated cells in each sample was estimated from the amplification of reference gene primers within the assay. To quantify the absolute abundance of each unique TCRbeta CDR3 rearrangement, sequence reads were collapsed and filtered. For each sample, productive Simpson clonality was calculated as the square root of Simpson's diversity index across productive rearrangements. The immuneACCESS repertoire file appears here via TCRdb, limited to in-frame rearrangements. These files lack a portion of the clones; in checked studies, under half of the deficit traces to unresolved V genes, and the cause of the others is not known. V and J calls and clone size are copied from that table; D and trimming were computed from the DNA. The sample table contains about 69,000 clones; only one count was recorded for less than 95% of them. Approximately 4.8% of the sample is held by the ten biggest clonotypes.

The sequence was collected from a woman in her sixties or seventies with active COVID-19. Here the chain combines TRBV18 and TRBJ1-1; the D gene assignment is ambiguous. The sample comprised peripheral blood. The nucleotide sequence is TGTGCCAGCTCCCGGGGAGGAACTGAAGCTTTCTTT. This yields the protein CASSRGGTEAFF.